Listed below are T cell receptor beta chains from one sample, sequenced in a study of cytotoxic CD8 clonotypes in ibrutinib-treated CLL. Libraries were prepared by immunoSEQ multiplex PCR; TCRdb keeps only in-frame clonotypes and omits some of them. The table shows some 100,000 clones, with about 58% occurring only once. The source was PBMCs, collected after 24 months of ibrutinib treatment. These receptors were collected from a human donor with chronic lymphocytic leukemia. Both conserved end residues are trimmed from each CDR3.

j_gene	v_gene	CDR3aa
TRBJ2-1	TRBV7-7	ASSEGSSSYNEQF
TRBJ2-3	TRBV30	AGTWGIGGTDTQY
TRBJ2-5	TRBV28	ASSRLGQGVQETQY
TRBJ1-4	TRBV21-1	ASSHPGHRVEKLF
TRBJ2-5	TRBV4-1	ASSQESLTQY
TRBJ1-2	TRBV6-6	ASSYSSNGYT
TRBJ2-2	TRBV19	ASIGTGVAGELF
TRBJ2-7	TRBV5-1	ASSLPQVSTYEQY
TRBJ2-7	TRBV6-1	ASSEGLAGYEQY
TRBJ2-1	TRBV7-6	ASSSLRAGGPGEQF
TRBJ2-3	TRBV18	ASSPLAGTDTQY
TRBJ1-6	TRBV7-9	ASRGQGTTNSPLH
TRBJ1-1	TRBV6-5	ASSTGEPNTEAF
TRBJ1-1	TRBV14	ASSQWNVNTEAF
TRBJ2-1	TRBV9	ASSVGTGGYNEQF
TRBJ1-2	TRBV6-1	ASSPSTGGYGYT
TRBJ1-6	TRBV5-1	ASSRVGNDNSPLH
TRBJ2-1	TRBV11-2	ASSLERRGKSPYNEQF
TRBJ1-2	TRBV25-1	ASSPGQGSPGYGYT
TRBJ2-1	TRBV10-2	ASSHKTSPYEQF
TRBJ2-3	TRBV25-1	ASSPTGTGLFTDTQY
TRBJ1-5	TRBV5-6	ASSFSGGNQPQH
TRBJ1-5	TRBV2	ASSREDNQPQH
TRBJ2-3	TRBV11-3	ASSPGTSSDPDTQY